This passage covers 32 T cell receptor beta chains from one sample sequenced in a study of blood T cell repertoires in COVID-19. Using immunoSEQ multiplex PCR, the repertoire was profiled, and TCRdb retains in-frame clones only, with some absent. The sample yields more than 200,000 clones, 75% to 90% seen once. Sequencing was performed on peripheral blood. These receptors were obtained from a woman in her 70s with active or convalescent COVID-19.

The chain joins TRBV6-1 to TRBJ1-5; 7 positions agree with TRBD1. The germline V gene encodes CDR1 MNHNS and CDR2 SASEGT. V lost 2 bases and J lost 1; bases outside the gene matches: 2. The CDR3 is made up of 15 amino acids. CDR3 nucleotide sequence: TGTGCCAGCAGTGAACAAGGGGGCAGCAATCAGCCCCAGCATTTT. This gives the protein CASSEQGGSNQPQHF.

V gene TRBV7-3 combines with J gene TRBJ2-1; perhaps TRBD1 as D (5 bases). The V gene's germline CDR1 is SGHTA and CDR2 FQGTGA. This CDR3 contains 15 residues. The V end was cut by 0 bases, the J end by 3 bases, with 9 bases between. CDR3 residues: CASSLTGRVYNEQFF. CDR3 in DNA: TGTGCCAGCAGCTTAACAGGCAGGGTCTACAATGAGCAGTTCTTC.

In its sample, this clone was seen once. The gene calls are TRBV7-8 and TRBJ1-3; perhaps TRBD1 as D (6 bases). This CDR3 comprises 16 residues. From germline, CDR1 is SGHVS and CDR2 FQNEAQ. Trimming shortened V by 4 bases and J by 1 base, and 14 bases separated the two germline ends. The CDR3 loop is CASSSLTGKSGNTIYF. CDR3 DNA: TGTGCCAGCAGCTCCCTCACAGGGAAGTCTGGAAACACCATATATTTT.

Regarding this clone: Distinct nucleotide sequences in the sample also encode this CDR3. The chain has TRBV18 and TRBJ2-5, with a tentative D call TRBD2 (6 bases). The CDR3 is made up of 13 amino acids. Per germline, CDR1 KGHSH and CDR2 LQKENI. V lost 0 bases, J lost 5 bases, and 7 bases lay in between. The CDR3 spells CASSPPSGETQYF. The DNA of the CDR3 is TGTGCCAGCTCACCACCAAGCGGGGAGACCCAGTACTTC.

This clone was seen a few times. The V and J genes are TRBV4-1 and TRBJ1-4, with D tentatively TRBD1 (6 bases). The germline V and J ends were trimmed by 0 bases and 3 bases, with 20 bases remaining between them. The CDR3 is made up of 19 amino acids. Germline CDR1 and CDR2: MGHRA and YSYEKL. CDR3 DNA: TGCGCCAGCAGCCAAGATGGCAGGGGTACCGTGGGACCTAATGAAAAACTGTTTTTT. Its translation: CASSQDGRGTVGPNEKLFF.

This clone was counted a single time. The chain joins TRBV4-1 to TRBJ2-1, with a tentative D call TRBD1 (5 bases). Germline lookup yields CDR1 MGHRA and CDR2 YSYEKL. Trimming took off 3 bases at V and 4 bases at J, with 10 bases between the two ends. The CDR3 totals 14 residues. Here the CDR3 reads CASSQQGYYNEQFF. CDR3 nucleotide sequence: TGCGCCAGCAGCCAGCAGGGCTATTACAATGAGCAGTTCTTC.

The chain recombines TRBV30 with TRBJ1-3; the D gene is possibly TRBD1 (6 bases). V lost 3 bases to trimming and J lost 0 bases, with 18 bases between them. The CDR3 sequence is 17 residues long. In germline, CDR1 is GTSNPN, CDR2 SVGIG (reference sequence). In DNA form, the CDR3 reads TGTGCCTGGAGAGACATACAGGGTAGGGGCTCTGGAAACACCATATATTTT. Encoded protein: CAWRDIQGRGSGNTIYF.

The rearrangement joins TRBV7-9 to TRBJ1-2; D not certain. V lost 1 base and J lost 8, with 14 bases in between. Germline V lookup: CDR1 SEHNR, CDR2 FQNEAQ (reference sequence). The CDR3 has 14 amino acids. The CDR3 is CASSLGVEVYGYTF. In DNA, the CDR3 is TGTGCCAGCAGCTTAGGCGTCGAGGTGTACGGCTACACCTTC.

CDR3 residues: CASSLGAATGELFF. The CDR3 DNA follows: TGCGCCAGCAGCTTGGGGGCAGCAACCGGGGAGCTGTTTTTT. V and J are TRBV5-1 and TRBJ2-2; D unclear. Trimming took off 0 bases at V and 5 bases at J, with 8 bases between the two ends. The CDR3 loop spans 14 amino acids. Germline V gene data show CDR1 as SGHRS and CDR2 as YFSETQ.

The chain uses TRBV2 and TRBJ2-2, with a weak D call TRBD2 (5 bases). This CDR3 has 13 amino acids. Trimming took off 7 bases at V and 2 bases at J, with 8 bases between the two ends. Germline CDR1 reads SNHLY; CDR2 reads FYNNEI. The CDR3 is CASNRDNTGELFF. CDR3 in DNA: TGTGCCAGCAACCGGGATAACACCGGGGAGCTGTTTTTT.

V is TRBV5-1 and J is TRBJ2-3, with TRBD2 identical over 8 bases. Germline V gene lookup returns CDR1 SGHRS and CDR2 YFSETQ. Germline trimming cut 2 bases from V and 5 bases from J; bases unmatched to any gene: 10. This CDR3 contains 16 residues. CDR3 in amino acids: CASSFGGRSEGDTQYF. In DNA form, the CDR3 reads TGCGCCAGCAGCTTCGGCGGGAGGAGTGAAGGAGATACGCAGTATTTT.

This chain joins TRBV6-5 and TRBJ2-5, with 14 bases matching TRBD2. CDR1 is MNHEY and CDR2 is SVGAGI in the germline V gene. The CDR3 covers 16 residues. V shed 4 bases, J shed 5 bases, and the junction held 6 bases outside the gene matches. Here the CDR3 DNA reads TGTGCCAGCAGTTCGACTAGCGGGAGGGCCCGGGAGACCCAGTACTTC. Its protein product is CASSSTSGRARETQYF.

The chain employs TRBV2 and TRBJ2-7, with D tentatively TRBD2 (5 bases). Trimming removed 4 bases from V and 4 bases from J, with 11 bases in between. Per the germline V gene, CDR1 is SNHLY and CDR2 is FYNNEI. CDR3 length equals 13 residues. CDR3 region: CASSVSGYYEQYF. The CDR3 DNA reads TGTGCCAGCAGTGTCAGCGGATATTACGAGCAGTACTTC.

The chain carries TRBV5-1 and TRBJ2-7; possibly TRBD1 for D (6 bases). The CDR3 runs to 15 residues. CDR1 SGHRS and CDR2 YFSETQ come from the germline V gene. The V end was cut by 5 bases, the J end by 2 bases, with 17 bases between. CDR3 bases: TGCGCCAGCAGGATATTACCGGGACAAACCTACGAGCAGTACTTC. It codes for CASRILPGQTYEQYF.

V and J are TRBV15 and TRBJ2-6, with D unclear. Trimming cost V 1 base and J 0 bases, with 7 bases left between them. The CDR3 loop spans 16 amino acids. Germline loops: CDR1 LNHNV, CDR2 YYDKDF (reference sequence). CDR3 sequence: CATSRGRSSGANVLTF. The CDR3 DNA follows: TGTGCCACCAGCAGAGGCCGGAGCTCTGGGGCCAACGTCCTGACTTTC.

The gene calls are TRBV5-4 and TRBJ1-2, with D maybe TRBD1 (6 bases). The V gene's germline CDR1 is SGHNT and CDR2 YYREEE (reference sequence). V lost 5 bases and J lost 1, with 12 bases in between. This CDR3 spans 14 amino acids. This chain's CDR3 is CASRPGQINYGYTF. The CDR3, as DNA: TGTGCCAGCAGACCAGGACAGATTAACTATGGCTACACCTTC.

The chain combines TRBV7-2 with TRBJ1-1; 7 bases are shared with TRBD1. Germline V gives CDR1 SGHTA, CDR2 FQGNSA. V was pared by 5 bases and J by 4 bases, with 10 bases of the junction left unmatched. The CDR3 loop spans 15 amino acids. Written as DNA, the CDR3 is TGTGCCAGCAGCCCCAGACAGGGCTTGGGCACTGAAGCTTTCTTT. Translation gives CASSPRQGLGTEAFF.

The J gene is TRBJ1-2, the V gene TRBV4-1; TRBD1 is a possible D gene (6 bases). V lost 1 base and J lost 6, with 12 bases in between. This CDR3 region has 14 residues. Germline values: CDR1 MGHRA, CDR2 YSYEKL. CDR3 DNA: TGCGCCAGCAGCCAAGGACACCAGGGGAATGGCTACACCTTC. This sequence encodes CASSQGHQGNGYTF.

CDR3 DNA: TGTGCCAGCAGCTTTCCACAGGGGGCGGGAAACACCGGGGAGCTGTTTTTT. Amino acids: CASSFPQGAGNTGELFF. The chain carries TRBV7-2 and TRBJ2-2; 9 bases map to TRBD1. Germline lookup yields CDR1 SGHTA and CDR2 FQGNSA. CDR3 length: 17 residues. V lost 3 bases, J lost 2 bases, and 7 bases stayed unmatched. Supplemented by reference TRBV7-2 and TRBJ2-2, the full variable domain reads GAGVSQSPSNKVTEKGKDVELRCDPISGHTALYWYRQSLGQGLEFLIYFQGNSAPDKSGLPSDRFSAERTGGSVSTLTIQRTQQEDSAVYLCASSFPQGAGNTGELFFGEGSRLTVL.

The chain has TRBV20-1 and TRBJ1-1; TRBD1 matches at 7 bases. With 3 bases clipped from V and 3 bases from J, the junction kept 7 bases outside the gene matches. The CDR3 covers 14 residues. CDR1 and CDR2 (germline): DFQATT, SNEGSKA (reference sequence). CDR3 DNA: TGCAGTGCTAGTGAAGGGGGCAGGGACACTGAAGCTTTCTTT. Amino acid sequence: CSASEGGRDTEAFF.

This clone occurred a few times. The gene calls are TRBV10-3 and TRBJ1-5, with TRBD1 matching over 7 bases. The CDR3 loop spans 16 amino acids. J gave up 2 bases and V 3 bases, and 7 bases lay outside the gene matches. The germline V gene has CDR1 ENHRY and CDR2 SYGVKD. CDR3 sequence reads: CAISDSEGGRNQPQHF. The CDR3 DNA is TGTGCCATCAGTGATTCCGAAGGGGGCCGCAATCAGCCCCAGCATTTT.

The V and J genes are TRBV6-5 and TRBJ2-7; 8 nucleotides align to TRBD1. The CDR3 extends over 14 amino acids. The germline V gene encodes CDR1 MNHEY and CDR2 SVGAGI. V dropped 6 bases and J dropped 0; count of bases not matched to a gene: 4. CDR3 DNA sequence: TGTGCCAGCAGGGGGGACAGGAGCTCCTACGAGCAGTACTTC. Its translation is CASRGDRSSYEQYF.

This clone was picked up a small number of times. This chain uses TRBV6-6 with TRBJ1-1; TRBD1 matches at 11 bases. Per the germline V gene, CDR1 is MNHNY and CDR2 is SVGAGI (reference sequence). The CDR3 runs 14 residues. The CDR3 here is CAVDRGQRNTEAFF. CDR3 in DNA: TGTGCTGTGGACAGGGGGCAGAGAAACACTGAAGCTTTCTTT.

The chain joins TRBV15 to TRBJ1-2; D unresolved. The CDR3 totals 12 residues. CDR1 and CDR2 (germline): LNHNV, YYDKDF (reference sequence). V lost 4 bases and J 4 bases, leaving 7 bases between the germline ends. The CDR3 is CATSIGSYGYTF. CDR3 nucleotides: TGTGCCACCAGCATAGGGAGCTATGGCTACACCTTC.

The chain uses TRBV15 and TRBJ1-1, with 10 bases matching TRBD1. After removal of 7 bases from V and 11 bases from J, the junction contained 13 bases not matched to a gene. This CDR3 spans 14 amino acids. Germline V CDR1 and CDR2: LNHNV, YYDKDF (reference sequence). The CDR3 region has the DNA TGTGCCACCACCCGGGACAGGGGAGCCGGTTGGGCTTTCTTT. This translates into CATTRDRGAGWAFF.

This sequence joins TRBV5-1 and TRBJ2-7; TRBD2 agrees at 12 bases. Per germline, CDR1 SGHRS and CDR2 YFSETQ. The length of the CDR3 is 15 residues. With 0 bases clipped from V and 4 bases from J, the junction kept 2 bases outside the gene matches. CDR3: CASSLGLAGVYEQYF. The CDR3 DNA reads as TGCGCCAGCAGCTTGGGACTAGCGGGAGTTTACGAGCAGTACTTC.

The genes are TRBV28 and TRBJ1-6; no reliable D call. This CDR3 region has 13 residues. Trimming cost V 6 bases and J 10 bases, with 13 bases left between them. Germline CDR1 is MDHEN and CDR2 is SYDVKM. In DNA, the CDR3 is TGTGCCAGCAGAGACCCTACTAAATCACCCCTCCACTTT. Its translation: CASRDPTKSPLHF.

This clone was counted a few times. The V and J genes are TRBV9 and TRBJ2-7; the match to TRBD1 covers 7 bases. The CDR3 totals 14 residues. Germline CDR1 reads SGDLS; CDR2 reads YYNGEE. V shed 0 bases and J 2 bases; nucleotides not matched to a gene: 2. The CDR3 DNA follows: TGTGCCAGCAGCGTAGGGGGGACAGCCTACGAGCAGTACTTC. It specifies CASSVGGTAYEQYF. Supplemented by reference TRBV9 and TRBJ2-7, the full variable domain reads DSGVTQTPKHLITATGQRVTLRCSPRSGDLSVYWYQQSLDQGLQFLIQYYNGEERAKGNILERFSAQQFPDLHSELNLSSLELGDSALYFCASSVGGTAYEQYFGPGTRLTVT.

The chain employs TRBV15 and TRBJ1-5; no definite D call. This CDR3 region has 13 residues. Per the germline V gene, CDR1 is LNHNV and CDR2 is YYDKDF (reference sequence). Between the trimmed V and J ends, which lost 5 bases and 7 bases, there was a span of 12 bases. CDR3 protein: CATSSPRNQPQHF. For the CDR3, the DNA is TGTGCCACCAGCTCGCCGAGAAACCAGCCCCAGCATTTT.

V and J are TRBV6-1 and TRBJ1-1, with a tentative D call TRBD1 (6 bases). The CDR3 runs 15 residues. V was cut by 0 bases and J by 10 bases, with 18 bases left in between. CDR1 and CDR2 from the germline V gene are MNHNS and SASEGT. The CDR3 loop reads CASSEALRTEYGAFF. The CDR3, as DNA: TGTGCCAGCAGTGAAGCGCTCAGGACAGAATATGGAGCTTTCTTT.

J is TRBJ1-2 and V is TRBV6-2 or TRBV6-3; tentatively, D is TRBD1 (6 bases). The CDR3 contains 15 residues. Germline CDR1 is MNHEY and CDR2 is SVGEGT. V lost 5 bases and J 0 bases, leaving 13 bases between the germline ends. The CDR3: CASSNRDRANYGYTF. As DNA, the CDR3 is TGTGCCAGCAGTAACAGGGACCGAGCTAACTATGGCTACACCTTC.

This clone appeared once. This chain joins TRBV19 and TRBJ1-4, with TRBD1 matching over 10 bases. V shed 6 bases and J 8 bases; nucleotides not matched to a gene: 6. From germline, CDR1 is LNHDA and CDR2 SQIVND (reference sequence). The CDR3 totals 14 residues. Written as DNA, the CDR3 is TGTGCCAGTAGCCGGACAGGGGGGAGAGAAAAACTGTTTTTT. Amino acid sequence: CASSRTGGREKLFF.